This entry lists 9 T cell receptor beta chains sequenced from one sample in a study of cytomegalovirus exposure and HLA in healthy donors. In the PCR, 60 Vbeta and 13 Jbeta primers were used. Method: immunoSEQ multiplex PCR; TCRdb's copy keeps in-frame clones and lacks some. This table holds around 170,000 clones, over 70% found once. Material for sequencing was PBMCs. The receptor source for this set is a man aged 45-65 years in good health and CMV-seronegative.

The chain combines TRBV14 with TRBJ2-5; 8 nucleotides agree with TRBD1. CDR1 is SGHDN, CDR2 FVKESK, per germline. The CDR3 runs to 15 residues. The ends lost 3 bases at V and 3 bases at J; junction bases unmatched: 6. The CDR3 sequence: CASSQNRGTEETQYF. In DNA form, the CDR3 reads TGTGCCAGCAGCCAGAACAGGGGGACAGAAGAGACCCAGTACTTC.

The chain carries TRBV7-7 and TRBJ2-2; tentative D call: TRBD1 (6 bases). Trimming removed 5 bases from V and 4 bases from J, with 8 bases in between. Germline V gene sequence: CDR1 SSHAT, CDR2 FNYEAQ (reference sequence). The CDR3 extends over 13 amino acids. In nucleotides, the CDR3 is TGTGCCAGCAGCACAGGGAGCACCGGGGAGCTGTTTTTT. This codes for CASSTGSTGELFF.

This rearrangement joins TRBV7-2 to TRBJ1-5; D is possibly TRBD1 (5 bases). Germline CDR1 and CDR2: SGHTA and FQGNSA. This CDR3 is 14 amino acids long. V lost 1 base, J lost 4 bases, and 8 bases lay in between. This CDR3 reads CASSLGRGNQPQHF. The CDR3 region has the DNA TGTGCCAGCAGCTTAGGGCGGGGGAATCAGCCCCAGCATTTT.

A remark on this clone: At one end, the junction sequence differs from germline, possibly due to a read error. The CDR3 protein is CSSSYNYEQYF. The CDR3 nucleotides read TGTTCCAGCAGCTATAACTACGAGCAGTACTTC. The V gene is TRBV7-9, the J gene TRBJ2-7; D remains unclear. The CDR3 sequence is 11 residues long. Germline lookup yields CDR1 SEHNR and CDR2 FQNEAQ (reference sequence).

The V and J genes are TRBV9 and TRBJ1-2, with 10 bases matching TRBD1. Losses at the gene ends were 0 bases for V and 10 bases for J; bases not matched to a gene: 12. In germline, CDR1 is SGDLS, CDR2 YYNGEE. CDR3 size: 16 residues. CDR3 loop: CASSVESIGDRGHYTF. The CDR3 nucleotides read TGTGCCAGCAGCGTAGAGTCGATCGGGGACAGGGGCCACTACACCTTC.

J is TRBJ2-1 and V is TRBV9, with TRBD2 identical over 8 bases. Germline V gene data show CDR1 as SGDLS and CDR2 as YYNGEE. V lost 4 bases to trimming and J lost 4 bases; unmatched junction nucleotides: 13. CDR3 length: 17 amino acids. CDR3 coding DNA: TGTGCCAGCAGCCTCTCAACGGCCGCGGGGGGATACAATGAGCAGTTCTTC. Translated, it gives CASSLSTAAGGYNEQFF.

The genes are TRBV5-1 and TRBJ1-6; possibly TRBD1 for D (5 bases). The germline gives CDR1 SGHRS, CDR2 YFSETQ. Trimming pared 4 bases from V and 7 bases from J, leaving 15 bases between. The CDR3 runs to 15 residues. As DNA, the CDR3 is TGCGCCAGCAGCCCCCAACAGGAGTTAAATTCACCCCTCCACTTT. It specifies CASSPQQELNSPLHF. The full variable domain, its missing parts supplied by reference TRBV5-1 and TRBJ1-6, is KAGVTQTPRYLIKTRGQQVTLSCSPISGHRSVSWYQQTPGQGLQFLFEYFSETQRNKGNFPGRFSGRQFSNSRSEMNVSTLELGDSALYLCASSPQQELNSPLHFGNGTRLTVT.

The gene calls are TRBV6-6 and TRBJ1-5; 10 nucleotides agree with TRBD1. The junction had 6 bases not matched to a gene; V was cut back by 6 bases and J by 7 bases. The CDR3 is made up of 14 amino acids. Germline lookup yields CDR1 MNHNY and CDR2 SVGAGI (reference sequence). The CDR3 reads CASSPGTGVQPQHF. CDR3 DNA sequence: TGTGCCAGCAGCCCCGGGACAGGGGTCCAGCCCCAGCATTTT.

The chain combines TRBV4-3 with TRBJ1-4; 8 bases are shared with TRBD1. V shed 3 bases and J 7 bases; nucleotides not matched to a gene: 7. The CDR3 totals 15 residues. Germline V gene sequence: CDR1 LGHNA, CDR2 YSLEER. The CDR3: CASSQDRAWGEKLFF. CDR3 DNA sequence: TGCGCCAGCAGCCAGGACAGGGCGTGGGGTGAAAAACTGTTTTTT.